This TCR beta chain was identified during a study of post-analysis software for immune sequencing data. General study points: There were five or six TRBV segments more frequent in patients than controls, and TRBV5-6, TRBV5-1 and TRBV20-1 were among them. Multiple sclerosis patients had significantly lower normalized Chao1 diversity than controls.

TCR beta cDNA libraries included unique molecular identifiers. TCRdb ran MiXCR on the PCR reads and lists one entry per CDR3 protein. The sample lists about 180,000 distinct CDR3 sequences; 25% to 35% were seen once. This clonotype has a handful of counts. Its antigen is still unknown. V dropped 7 bases and J dropped 0; count of bases not matched to a gene: 8. The CDR3 runs 15 residues. The germline gives CDR1 SGHVS, CDR2 FQNEAQ. The origin of this receptor is a girl aged 5 to 17 with multiple sclerosis. The chain is built from TRBV7-8 and TRBJ1-2; 7 positions match TRBD1. Material: blood. CDR3 sequence (DNA): TGTGCCAGCACCAGACAGGGCACTTCTAACTATGGCTACACCTTC. This codes for CASTRQGTSNYGYTF.